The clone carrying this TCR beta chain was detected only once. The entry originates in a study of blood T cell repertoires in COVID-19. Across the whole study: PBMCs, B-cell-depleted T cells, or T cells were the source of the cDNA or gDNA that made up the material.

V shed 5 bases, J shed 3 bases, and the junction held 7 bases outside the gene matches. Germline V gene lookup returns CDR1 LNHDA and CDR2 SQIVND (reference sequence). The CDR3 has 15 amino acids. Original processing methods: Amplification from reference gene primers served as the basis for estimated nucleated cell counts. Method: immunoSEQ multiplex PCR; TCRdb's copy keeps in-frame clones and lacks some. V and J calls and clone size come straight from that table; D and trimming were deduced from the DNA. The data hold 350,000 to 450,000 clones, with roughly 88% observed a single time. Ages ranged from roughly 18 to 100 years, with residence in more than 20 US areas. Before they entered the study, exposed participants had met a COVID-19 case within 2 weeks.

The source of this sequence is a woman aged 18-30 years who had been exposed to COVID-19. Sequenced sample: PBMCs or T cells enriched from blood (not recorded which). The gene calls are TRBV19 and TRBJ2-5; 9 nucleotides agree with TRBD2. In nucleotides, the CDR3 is TGTGCCAGTAGTCTAGCGGGGTATGGGGAAGAGACCCAGTACTTC. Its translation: CASSLAGYGEETQYF.